What follows is one T cell receptor (beta chain) and its context. The antigen is undetermined. This sample stems from a study of persistence of HIV-infected CD4 T cells. This was the immunoSEQ version 4 assay in survey mode. TCRdb's table, derived via immunoSEQ multiplex PCR, lists solely in-frame clones and lacks some. The table shows 25,000 to 35,000 clones, with around 82% occurring only once. Cells were stimulated with CMV-infected fibroblast lysates at 8 to 10 ug/mL. Sorted nonresponding memory CD4+ T cells were CD40L-negative, CD69-negative, CD45RO-high. CD8-depleted PBMCs were stimulated 15 to 20 hours with anti-CD28/CD49d costimulation, CD40-blocking antibody and enfuvirtide. The study's findings and limits: Within sorted populations, more oligoclonal TCRs accompanied more oligoclonal proviruses. TCR analyses could not target the rare provirus-carrying CMV-responding cells.

The specimen comprised CD4+ T cells sorted from PBMCs after roughly 18-hour stimulation, sampled from a patient who received antiretroviral therapy. This receptor was identified in an adult man with HIV who was CMV-seropositive.

DNA for the CDR3: TGTGCCAGCTCACCTAGAGATTTCAGGGGAGCGATGAACACTGAAGCTTTCTTT. Amino acid sequence: CASSPRDFRGAMNTEAFF. The chain joins TRBV18 to TRBJ1-1, with a tentative D call TRBD1 (6 bases). Germline lookup yields CDR1 KGHSH and CDR2 LQKENI. Trimming cost V 3 bases and J 0 bases, with 20 bases left between them. This CDR3 has 18 amino acids.